The source of this TCR beta chain is a study of shared clonotypes between healthy human individuals. Donors, without exception, were Caucasian adults residing in Nashville, Tennessee. Naive CD45RA+ and memory CD45RA-negative subsets were split from CD4+ cells. Assay execution proceeded at the deep level. Sequenced by immunoSEQ multiplex PCR; TCRdb stores in-frame clones only, minus some. The data show about 2.5 million clones, with around 93% seen just once and approximately 0.39% held by the top ten. Sequencing was done on a sample of naive CD4+ T cells from PBMCs. Subset: CD45RA+ positively selected. This TCR derives from a young man in good health. Some clones in this sample may be carry-over from other donors' samples.

The CDR3 here is CASSDGWYRNQPQHF. The DNA of the CDR3 is TGTGCCAGCTCCGATGGTTGGTATCGCAATCAGCCCCAGCATTTT. V gene TRBV18 combines with J gene TRBJ1-5; D is ambiguous. This CDR3 spans 15 amino acids. The germline CDR1 and CDR2 sequences are KGHSH and LQKENI. The V and J ends lost 6 bases and 2 bases respectively, with 14 bases between them.